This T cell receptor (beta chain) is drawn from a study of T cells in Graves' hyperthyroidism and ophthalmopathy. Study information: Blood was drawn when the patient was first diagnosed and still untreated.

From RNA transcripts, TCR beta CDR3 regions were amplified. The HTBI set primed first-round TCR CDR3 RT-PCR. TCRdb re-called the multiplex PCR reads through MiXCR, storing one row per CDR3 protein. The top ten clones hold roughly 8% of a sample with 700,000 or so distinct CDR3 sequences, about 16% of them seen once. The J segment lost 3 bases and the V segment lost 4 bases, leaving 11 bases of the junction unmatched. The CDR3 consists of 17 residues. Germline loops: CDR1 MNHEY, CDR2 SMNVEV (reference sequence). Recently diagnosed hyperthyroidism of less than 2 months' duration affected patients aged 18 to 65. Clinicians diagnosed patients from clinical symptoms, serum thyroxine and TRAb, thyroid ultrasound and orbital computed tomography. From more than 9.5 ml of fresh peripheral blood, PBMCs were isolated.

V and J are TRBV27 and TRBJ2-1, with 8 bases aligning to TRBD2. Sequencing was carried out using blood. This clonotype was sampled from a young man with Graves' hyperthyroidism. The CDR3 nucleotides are TGTGCCAGCAGTTGGCGGAAGGGACTAGGGGACTACAATGAGCAGTTCTTC. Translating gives CASSWRKGLGDYNEQFF.